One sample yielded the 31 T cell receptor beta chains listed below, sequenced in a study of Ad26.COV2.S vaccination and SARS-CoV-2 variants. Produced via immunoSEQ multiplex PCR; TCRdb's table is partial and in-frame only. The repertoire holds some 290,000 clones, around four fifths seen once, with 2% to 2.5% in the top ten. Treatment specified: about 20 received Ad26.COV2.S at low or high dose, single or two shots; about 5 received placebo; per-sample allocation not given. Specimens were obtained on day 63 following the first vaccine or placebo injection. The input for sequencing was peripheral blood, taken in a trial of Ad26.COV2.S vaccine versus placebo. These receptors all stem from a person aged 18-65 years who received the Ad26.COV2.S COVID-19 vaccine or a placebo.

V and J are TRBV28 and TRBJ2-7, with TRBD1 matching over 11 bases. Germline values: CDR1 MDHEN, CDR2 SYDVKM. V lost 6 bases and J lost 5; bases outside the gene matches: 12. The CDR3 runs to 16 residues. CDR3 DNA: TGTGCCAGCAGCTTCACTCGGACAGGGGGCAAACACGAGCAGTACTTC. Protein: CASSFTRTGGKHEQYF.

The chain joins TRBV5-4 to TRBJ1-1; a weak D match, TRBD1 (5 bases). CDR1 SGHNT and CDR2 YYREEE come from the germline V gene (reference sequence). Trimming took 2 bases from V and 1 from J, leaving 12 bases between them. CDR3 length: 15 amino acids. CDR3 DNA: TGTGCCAGCAGCTTCCCGGGGGGAGGGAACACTGAAGCTTTCTTT. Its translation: CASSFPGGGNTEAFF.

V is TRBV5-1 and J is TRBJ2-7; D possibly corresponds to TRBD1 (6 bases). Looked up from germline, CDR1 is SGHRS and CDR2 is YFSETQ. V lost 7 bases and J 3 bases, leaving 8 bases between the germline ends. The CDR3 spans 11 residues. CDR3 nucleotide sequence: TGCGCCAGCCGGGACAACTACGAGCAGTACTTC. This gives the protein CASRDNYEQYF.

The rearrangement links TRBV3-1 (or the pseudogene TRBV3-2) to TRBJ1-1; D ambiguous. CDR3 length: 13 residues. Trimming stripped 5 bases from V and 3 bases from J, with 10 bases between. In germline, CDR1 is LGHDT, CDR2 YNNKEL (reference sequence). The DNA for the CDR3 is TGTGCCAGCAGCAAAAAACGAGACACTGAAGCTTTCTTT. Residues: CASSKKRDTEAFF.

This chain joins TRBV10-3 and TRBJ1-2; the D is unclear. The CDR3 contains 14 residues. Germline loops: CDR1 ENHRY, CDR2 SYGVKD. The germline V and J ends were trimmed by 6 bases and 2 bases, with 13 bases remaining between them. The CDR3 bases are TGTGCCATCAGGCCGGGCGGGCGGAACTATGGCTACACCTTC. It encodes CAIRPGGRNYGYTF.

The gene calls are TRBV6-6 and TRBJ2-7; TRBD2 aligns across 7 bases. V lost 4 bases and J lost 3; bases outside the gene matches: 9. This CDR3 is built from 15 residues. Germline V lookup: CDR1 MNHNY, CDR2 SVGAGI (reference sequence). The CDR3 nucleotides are TGTGCCAGCAGTTCACTGGGGGGGAGTCTCTACGAGCAGTACTTC. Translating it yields CASSSLGGSLYEQYF.

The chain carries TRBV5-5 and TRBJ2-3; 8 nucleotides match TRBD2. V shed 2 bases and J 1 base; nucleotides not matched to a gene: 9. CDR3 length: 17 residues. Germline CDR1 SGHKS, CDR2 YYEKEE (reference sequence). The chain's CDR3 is CASSFDWGRGGTDTQYF. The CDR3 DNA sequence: TGTGCCAGCAGCTTTGATTGGGGGCGGGGGGGCACAGATACGCAGTATTTT. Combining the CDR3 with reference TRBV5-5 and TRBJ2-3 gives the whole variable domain DAGVTQSPTHLIKTRGQQVTLRCSPISGHKSVSWYQQVLGQGPQFIFQYYEKEERGRGNFPDRFSARQFPNYSSELNVNALLLGDSALYLCASSFDWGRGGTDTQYFGPGTRLTVL.

The CDR3 DNA reads as TGCGCCAGCAGCCTCCGACAGGGGGTTGTTGAGCAGTACTTC. Its translation: CASSLRQGVVEQYF. The chain combines TRBV4-1 with TRBJ2-7; 9 positions match TRBD1. From germline, CDR1 is MGHRA and CDR2 YSYEKL. The CDR3 has 14 residues. V was clipped by 4 bases and J by 7 bases; unmatched bases: 8.

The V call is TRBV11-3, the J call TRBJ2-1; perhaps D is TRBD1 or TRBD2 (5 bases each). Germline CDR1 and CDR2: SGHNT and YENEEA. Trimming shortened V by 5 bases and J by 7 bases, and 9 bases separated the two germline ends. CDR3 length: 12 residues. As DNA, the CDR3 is TGTGCCAGCAGCGGGACCCGAAATGAGCAGTTCTTC. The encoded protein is CASSGTRNEQFF.

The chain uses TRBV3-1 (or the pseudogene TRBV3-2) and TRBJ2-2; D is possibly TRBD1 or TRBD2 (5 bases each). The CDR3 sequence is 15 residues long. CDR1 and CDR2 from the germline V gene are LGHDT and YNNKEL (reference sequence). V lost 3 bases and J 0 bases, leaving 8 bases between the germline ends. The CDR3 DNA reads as TGTGCCAGCAGCCAGGGGGTACCGAACACCGGGGAGCTGTTTTTT. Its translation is CASSQGVPNTGELFF.

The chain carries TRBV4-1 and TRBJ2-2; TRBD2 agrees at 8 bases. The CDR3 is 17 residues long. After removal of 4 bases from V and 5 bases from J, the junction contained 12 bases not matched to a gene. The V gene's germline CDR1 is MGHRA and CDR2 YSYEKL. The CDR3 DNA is TGCGCCAGCAGCCTGAGCTTCGGCGGGGGGCGGACCGGGGAGCTGTTTTTT. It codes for CASSLSFGGGRTGELFF.

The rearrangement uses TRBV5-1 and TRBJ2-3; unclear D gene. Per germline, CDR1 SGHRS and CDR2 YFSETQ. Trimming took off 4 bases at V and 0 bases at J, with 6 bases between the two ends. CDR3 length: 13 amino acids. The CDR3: CASSSPSTDTQYF. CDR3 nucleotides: TGCGCCAGCAGCAGCCCTAGCACAGATACGCAGTATTTT.

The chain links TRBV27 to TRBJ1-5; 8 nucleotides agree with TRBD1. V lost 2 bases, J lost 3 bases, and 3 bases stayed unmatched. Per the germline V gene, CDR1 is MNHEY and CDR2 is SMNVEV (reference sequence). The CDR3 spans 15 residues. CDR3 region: CASSLLQGANQPQHF. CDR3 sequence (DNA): TGTGCCAGCAGTTTACTTCAGGGGGCCAATCAGCCCCAGCATTTT.

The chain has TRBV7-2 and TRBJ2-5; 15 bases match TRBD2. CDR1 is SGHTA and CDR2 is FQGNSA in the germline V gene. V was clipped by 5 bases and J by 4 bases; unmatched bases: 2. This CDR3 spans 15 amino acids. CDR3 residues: CASSRTSGGGETQYF. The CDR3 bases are TGTGCCAGCAGCCGGACTAGCGGGGGGGGAGAGACCCAGTACTTC. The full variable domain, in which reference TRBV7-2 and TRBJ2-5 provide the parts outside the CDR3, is GAGVSQSPSNKVTEKGKDVELRCDPISGHTALYWYRQSLGQGLEFLIYFQGNSAPDKSGLPSDRFSAERTGGSVSTLTIQRTQQEDSAVYLCASSRTSGGGETQYFGPGTRLLVL.

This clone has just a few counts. CDR3 DNA: TGTGCCAGCAGCCGGGGTCTAGAGAGCAATCAGCCCCAGCATTTT. This sequence encodes CASSRGLESNQPQHF. The chain carries TRBV5-8 and TRBJ1-5; D is unclear. Looked up from germline, CDR1 is SGHTS and CDR2 is YDEGEE. V lost 4 bases, J lost 1 base, and 12 bases lay in between. This CDR3 spans 15 amino acids.

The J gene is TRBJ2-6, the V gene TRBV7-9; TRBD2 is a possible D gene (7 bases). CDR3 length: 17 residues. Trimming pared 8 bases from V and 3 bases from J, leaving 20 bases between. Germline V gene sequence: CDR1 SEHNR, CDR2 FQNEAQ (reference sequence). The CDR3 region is CASPPGRGAGGANVLTF. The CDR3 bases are TGTGCCAGCCCACCTGGTCGGGGGGCTGGTGGGGCCAACGTCCTGACTTTC.

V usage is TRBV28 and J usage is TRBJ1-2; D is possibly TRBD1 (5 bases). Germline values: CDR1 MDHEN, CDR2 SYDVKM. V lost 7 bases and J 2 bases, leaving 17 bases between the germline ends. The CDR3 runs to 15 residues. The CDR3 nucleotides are TGTGCCAGCATTAACAGGTTCACCTTAAACTATGGCTACACCTTC. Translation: CASINRFTLNYGYTF.

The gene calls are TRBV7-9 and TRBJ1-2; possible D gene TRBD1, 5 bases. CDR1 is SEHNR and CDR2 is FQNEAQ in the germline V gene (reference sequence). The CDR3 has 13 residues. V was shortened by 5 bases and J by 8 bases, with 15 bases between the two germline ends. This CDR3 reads CASSEMGGMGYTF. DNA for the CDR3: TGTGCCAGCAGCGAGATGGGGGGAATGGGCTACACCTTC. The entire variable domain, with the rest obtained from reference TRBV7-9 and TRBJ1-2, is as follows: DTGVSQNPRHKITKRGQNVTFRCDPISEHNRLYWYRQTLGQGPEFLTYFQNEAQLEKSRLLSDRFSAERPKGSFSTLEIQRTEQGDSAMYLCASSEMGGMGYTFGSGTRLTVV.

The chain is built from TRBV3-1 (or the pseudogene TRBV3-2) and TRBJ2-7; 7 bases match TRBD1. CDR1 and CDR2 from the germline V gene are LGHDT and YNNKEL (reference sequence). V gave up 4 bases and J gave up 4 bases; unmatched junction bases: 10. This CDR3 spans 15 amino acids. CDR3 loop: CASSPSQGGLYEQYF. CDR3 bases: TGTGCCAGCAGCCCGAGCCAAGGGGGCCTTTACGAGCAGTACTTC.

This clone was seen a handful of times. The CDR3 protein is CASSADRGIGSPLHF. The CDR3 DNA reads TGTGCCAGCAGCGCGGACAGGGGAATAGGTTCACCCCTCCACTTT. The rearrangement uses TRBV13 and TRBJ1-6; TRBD1 matches 9 bases. The CDR3 spans 15 residues. V was pared by 5 bases and J by 9 bases, with 8 bases of the junction left unmatched. The germline V gene has CDR1 PRHDT and CDR2 FYEKMQ (reference sequence).

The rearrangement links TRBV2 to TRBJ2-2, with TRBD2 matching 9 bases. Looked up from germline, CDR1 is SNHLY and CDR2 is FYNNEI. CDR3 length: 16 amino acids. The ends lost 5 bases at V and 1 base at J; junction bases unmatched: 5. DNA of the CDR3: TGTGCCAGCAGTCGTCCAGCGGGGGGGAACACCGGGGAGCTGTTTTTT. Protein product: CASSRPAGGNTGELFF.

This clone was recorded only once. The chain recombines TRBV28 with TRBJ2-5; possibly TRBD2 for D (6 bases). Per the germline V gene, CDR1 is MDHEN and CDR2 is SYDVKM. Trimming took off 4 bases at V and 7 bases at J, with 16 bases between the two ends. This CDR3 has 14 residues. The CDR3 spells CASSSLKAGGTQYF. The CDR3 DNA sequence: TGTGCCAGCAGTTCTTTGAAGGCCGGGGGGACCCAGTACTTC.

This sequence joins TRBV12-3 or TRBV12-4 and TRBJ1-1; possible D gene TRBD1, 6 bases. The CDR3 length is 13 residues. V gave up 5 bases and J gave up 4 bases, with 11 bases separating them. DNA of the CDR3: TGTGCCAGCAGTGTAAAAGGGGGCACTGAAGCTTTCTTT. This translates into CASSVKGGTEAFF.

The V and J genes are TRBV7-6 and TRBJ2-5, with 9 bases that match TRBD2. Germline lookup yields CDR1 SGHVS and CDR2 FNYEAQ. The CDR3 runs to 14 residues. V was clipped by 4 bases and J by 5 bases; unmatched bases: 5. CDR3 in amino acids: CASSWNSGSETQYF. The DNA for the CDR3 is TGTGCCAGCAGCTGGAATAGCGGGAGTGAGACCCAGTACTTC.

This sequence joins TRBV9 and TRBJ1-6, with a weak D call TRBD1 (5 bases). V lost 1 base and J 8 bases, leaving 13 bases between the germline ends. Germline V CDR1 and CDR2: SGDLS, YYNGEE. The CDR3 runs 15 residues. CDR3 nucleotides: TGTGCCAGCAGCGTATCGGGGGAGGGGTATTCACCCCTCCACTTT. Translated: CASSVSGEGYSPLHF.

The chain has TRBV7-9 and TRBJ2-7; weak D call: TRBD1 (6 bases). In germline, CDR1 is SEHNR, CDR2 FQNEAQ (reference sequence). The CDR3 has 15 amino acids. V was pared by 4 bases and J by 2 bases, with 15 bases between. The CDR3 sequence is CASSSGQGNAYEQYF. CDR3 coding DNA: TGTGCCAGCAGCTCAGGCCAGGGGAACGCCTACGAGCAGTACTTC.

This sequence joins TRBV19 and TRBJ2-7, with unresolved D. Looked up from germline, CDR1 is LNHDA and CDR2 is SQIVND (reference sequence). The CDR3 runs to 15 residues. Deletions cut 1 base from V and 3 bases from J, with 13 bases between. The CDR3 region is CASSIGGNSNYEQYF. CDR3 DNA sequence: TGTGCCAGTAGTATAGGTGGAAACAGTAACTACGAGCAGTACTTC.

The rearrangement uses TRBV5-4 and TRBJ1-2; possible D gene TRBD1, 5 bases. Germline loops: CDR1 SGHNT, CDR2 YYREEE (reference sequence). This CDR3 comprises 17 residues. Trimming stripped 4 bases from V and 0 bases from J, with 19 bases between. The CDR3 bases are TGTGCCAGCAGCCCCGCCCAGAGGGGATCAGCTAACTATGGCTACACCTTC. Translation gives CASSPAQRGSANYGYTF. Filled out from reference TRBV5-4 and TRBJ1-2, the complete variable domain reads ETGVTQSPTHLIKTRGQQVTLRCSSQSGHNTVSWYQQALGQGPQFIFQYYREEENGRGNFPPRFSGLQFPNYSSELNVNALELDDSALYLCASSPAQRGSANYGYTFGSGTRLTVV.

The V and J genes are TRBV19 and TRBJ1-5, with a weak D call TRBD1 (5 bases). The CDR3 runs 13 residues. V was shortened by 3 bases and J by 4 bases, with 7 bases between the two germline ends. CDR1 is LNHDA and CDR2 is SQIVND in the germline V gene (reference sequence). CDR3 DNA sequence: TGTGCCAGTAGTATTCCAGGGAATCAGCCCCAGCATTTT. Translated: CASSIPGNQPQHF. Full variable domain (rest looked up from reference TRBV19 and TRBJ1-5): DGGITQSPKYLFRKEGQNVTLSCEQNLNHDAMYWYRQDPGQGLRLIYYSQIVNDFQKGDIAEGYSVSREKKESFPLTVTSAQKNPTAFYLCASSIPGNQPQHFGDGTRLSIL.

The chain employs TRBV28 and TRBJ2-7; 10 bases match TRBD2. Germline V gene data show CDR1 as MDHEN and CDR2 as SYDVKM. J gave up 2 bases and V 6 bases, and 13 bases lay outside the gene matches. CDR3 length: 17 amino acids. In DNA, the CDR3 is TGTGCCAGCAGCCCCCCGGGACTAGCGCCACAACCCTACGAGCAGTACTTC. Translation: CASSPPGLAPQPYEQYF.

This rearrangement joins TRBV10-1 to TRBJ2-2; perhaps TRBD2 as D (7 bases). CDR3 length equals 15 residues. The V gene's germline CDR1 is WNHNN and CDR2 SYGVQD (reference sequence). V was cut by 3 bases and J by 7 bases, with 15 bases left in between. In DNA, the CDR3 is TGCGCCAGCAGTGAAGGGGGAGGGGAGGACGGGGAGCTGTTTTTT. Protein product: CASSEGGGEDGELFF.